This passage covers 22 T cell receptor beta chains from one sample sequenced in a study of shared clonotypes between healthy human individuals. The assay was immunoSEQ multiplex PCR, and TCRdb's table has in-frame clones only and misses some. The data show over 400,000 clones, with approximately 84% seen just once and roughly 12% held by the top ten. The sample was PBMCs. The receptors stem from a woman between 35 and 50 years old in good health. Some clones in this sample may be carry-over from other donors' samples.

The J gene is TRBJ2-6, the V gene TRBV27; D possibly corresponds to TRBD1 (5 bases). In germline, CDR1 is MNHEY, CDR2 SMNVEV (reference sequence). Between the trimmed V and J ends, which lost 6 bases and 0 bases, there was a span of 15 bases. This CDR3 spans 17 amino acids. The CDR3 DNA is TGTGCCAGCAGAGCCCAGGGCCTGGGCTCTGGGGCCAACGTCCTGACTTTC. It codes for CASRAQGLGSGANVLTF.

For the CDR3, the DNA is TGTGCCAGCAGTAACAGACAGGGCTCGGAGACCCAGTACTTC. This codes for CASSNRQGSETQYF. This chain joins TRBV28 and TRBJ2-5; TRBD1 agrees at 7 bases. Germline trimming cut 5 bases from V and 5 bases from J; bases unmatched to any gene: 8. In germline, CDR1 is MDHEN, CDR2 SYDVKM. The CDR3 is 14 residues long.

For this clone: The sample holds other DNA sequences that translate to the same CDR3. This sequence joins TRBV5-1 and TRBJ2-5; D not certain. Germline V CDR1 and CDR2: SGHRS, YFSETQ. Trimming stripped 0 bases from V and 1 base from J, with 4 bases between. The CDR3 runs 13 residues. In DNA form, the CDR3 reads TGCGCCAGCAGCTTGGACCCCCAAGAGACCCAGTACTTC. This translates into CASSLDPQETQYF.

This chain uses TRBV19 with TRBJ1-1, with D tentatively TRBD1 (5 bases). V shed 4 bases and J shed 3 bases, with 9 bases lying between them. This CDR3 is built from 13 residues. CDR1 and CDR2 (germline): LNHDA, SQIVND (reference sequence). The chain's CDR3 is CASSTRVYTEAFF. The CDR3 DNA is TGTGCCAGTAGTACCAGGGTTTACACTGAAGCTTTCTTT. Full variable domain (rest looked up from reference TRBV19 and TRBJ1-1): DGGITQSPKYLFRKEGQNVTLSCEQNLNHDAMYWYRQDPGQGLRLIYYSQIVNDFQKGDIAEGYSVSREKKESFPLTVTSAQKNPTAFYLCASSTRVYTEAFFGQGTRLTVV.

The genes are TRBV27 and TRBJ2-7; D is unclear. The germline V and J ends were trimmed by 5 bases and 0 bases, with 11 bases remaining between them. CDR1 is MNHEY and CDR2 is SMNVEV in the germline V gene (reference sequence). The length of the CDR3 is 14 residues. CDR3 residues: CASSPRLYSYEQYF. DNA for the CDR3: TGTGCCAGCAGTCCCCGACTGTACTCCTACGAGCAGTACTTC.

Remarks on this clone: This is likely an artifact of a read error, given a far larger clone one base away. The V and J genes are TRBV30 and TRBJ2-5; D unclear. Germline V gene data show CDR1 as GTSNPN and CDR2 as SVGIG (reference sequence). CDR3 length: 14 residues. V lost 0 bases and J 7 bases, leaving 15 bases between the germline ends. The CDR3 nucleotides read TGTGCCTGGAGTGTAATCAGCAACCTTGGGACCCAGTACTTC. This translates into CAWSVISNLGTQYF.

The chain links TRBV2 to TRBJ2-7; D remains ambiguous. This CDR3 contains 12 residues. The germline V gene has CDR1 SNHLY and CDR2 FYNNEI. Trimming shortened V by 11 bases and J by 1 base, and 12 bases separated the two germline ends. In DNA form, the CDR3 reads TGTGCCGGCTTTTCGACGTCCTACGAGCAGTACTTC. Its protein is CAGFSTSYEQYF. Complete variable domain (other parts from reference TRBV2 and TRBJ2-7): EPEVTQTPSHQVTQMGQEVILRCVPISNHLYFYWYRQILGQKVEFLVSFYNNEISEKSEIFDDQFSVERPDGSNFTLKIRSTKLEDSAMYFCAGFSTSYEQYFGPGTRLTVT.

The V gene is TRBV5-1, the J gene TRBJ2-2, with D possibly matching TRBD1 (5 bases). The CDR3 sequence is 14 residues long. Per germline, CDR1 SGHRS and CDR2 YFSETQ. Trimming pared 0 bases from V and 5 bases from J, leaving 8 bases between. The CDR3 DNA sequence: TGCGCCAGCAGCTTGGGACAGAGGACCGGGGAGCTGTTTTTT. Its translation is CASSLGQRTGELFF.

The chain recombines TRBV11-2 with TRBJ1-4, with 8 bases matching TRBD1. Germline CDR1 and CDR2: SGHAT and FQNNGV. This CDR3 has 15 residues. With 5 bases clipped from V and 2 bases from J, the junction kept 4 bases outside the gene matches. Written as DNA, the CDR3 is TGTGCCAGCAGCCATGACAGGGGTACTAATGAAAAACTGTTTTTT. Protein sequence: CASSHDRGTNEKLFF. Complete variable domain (other parts from reference TRBV11-2 and TRBJ1-4): EAGVAQSPRYKIIEKRQSVAFWCNPISGHATLYWYQQILGQGPKLLIQFQNNGVVDDSQLPKDRFSAERLKGVDSTLKIQPAKLEDSAVYLCASSHDRGTNEKLFFGSGTQLSVL.

This rearrangement joins TRBV5-1 to TRBJ2-1; a possible D gene is TRBD2 (5 bases). Trimming removed 4 bases at V and 8 bases at J, with 13 bases between. Germline V gene data show CDR1 as SGHRS and CDR2 as YFSETQ. This CDR3 spans 13 amino acids. In DNA, the CDR3 is TGCGCCAGCAGCCCCGGGAAGGGTGATGAGCAGTTCTTC. Translating it yields CASSPGKGDEQFF.

CDR3 sequence (DNA): TGCGCCAGCAGCCATGGTACACTAGCAGCCTACAATGAGCAGTTCTTC. Its protein product is CASSHGTLAAYNEQFF. The chain joins TRBV4-1 to TRBJ2-1, with D possibly TRBD2 on 6 matching bases. The CDR3 totals 16 residues. V lost 3 bases, J lost 2 bases, and 14 bases lay in between. Germline-derived CDR1 and CDR2 are MGHRA and YSYEKL.

This chain joins TRBV2 and TRBJ2-2; D is ambiguous. This CDR3 spans 15 amino acids. V lost 0 bases, J lost 0 bases, and 5 bases lay in between. CDR1 SNHLY and CDR2 FYNNEI come from the germline V gene. This chain's CDR3 is CASSEANANTGELFF. The CDR3 DNA follows: TGTGCCAGCAGTGAAGCCAACGCGAACACCGGGGAGCTGTTTTTT.

Comments on this clone: A far larger clone is one nucleotide away, so this likely arose from a read error. This chain joins TRBV6-1 and TRBJ1-5; D remains ambiguous. The germline gives CDR1 MNHNS, CDR2 SASEGT. The CDR3 is 13 residues long. The CDR3 is CASRSNSNQPRHF. As DNA, the CDR3 is TGTGCCAGCAGGAGCAATAGCAATCAGCCCCGGCATTTT.

This chain joins TRBV7-2 and TRBJ1-5; D is perhaps TRBD1 (6 bases). The CDR3 consists of 15 residues. Germline CDR1 reads SGHTA; CDR2 reads FQGNSA. V lost 1 base and J lost 6, with 13 bases in between. This CDR3 reads CASSLVGGLGQPQHF. In DNA, the CDR3 is TGTGCCAGCAGCTTAGTAGGGGGGCTGGGTCAGCCCCAGCATTTT. Combining the CDR3 with reference TRBV7-2 and TRBJ1-5 gives the whole variable domain GAGVSQSPSNKVTEKGKDVELRCDPISGHTALYWYRQSLGQGLEFLIYFQGNSAPDKSGLPSDRFSAERTGGSVSTLTIQRTQQEDSAVYLCASSLVGGLGQPQHFGDGTRLSIL.

On this clone itself: Being one base from a much bigger clone, this may be a read error. This chain uses TRBV5-1 with TRBJ2-2, with TRBD1 identical over 7 bases. The junction had 11 bases not matched to a gene; V was cut back by 3 bases and J by 6 bases. CDR1 is SGHRS, CDR2 YFSETQ, per germline. The CDR3 totals 16 residues. As DNA, the CDR3 is TGCGCCAGCAGCTCCGCAGGGACAGCAAACGCCGGGGAGCTGTTTTTT. Translation: CASSSAGTANAGELFF.

This clone was counted once. V and J are TRBV9 and TRBJ1-5; 7 positions agree with TRBD1. V shed 3 bases, J shed 3 bases, and the junction held 3 bases outside the gene matches. CDR1 and CDR2 from the germline V gene are SGDLS and YYNGEE. The CDR3 totals 14 residues. CDR3 coding DNA: TGTGCCAGCAGCGCCAAGGGGGCCAATCAGCCCCAGCATTTT. It translates to CASSAKGANQPQHF.

This clone was seen ten or more times. The chain joins TRBV9 to TRBJ2-1; 7 bases are a match to TRBD2. The CDR3 consists of 14 residues. The V gene's germline CDR1 is SGDLS and CDR2 YYNGEE. J was trimmed by 6 bases and V by 4 bases; bases with no gene match: 7. The CDR3 region is CASSTRLASNEQFF. CDR3 nucleotides: TGTGCCAGCAGCACCCGACTAGCCAGCAATGAGCAGTTCTTC.

This clone has only one observation. The chain carries TRBV6-1 and TRBJ1-5; 9 bases align to TRBD1. The germline V gene has CDR1 MNHNS and CDR2 SASEGT. After removal of 8 bases from V and 4 bases from J, the junction contained 3 bases not matched to a gene. The CDR3 spans 13 residues. CDR3 nucleotide sequence: TGTGCCAGCGGGGACAGGGCGAATCAGCCCCAGCATTTT. It yields the protein CASGDRANQPQHF.

The chain employs TRBV11-2 and TRBJ2-5; no clear D gene. The V and J ends lost 3 bases and 1 base respectively, with 9 bases between them. CDR3 size: 14 residues. Germline CDR1 and CDR2: SGHAT and FQNNGV. The CDR3 sequence is CASSFEPIQETQYF. CDR3 DNA: TGTGCCAGCAGCTTCGAACCCATCCAAGAGACCCAGTACTTC.

The chain combines TRBV30 with TRBJ2-2; TRBD1 matches at 9 bases. Germline CDR1 reads GTSNPN; CDR2 reads SVGIG (reference sequence). CDR3 length: 12 residues. The trim removed 8 bases at V and 11 bases at J, leaving 9 bases unmatched. For the CDR3, the DNA is TGTGCCGGGGGACAGGGTAAATACGAGCTGTTTTTT. Translating gives CAGGQGKYELFF.

This sequence joins TRBV7-2 and TRBJ1-5; D remains ambiguous. Germline V lookup: CDR1 SGHTA, CDR2 FQGNSA. The V gene lost 2 bases and the J gene lost 4 bases, with 12 bases spanning the gap. The CDR3 runs to 15 residues. CDR3 amino acids: CASSLTLDLNQPQHF. In DNA form, the CDR3 reads TGTGCCAGCAGCTTAACCCTAGATCTGAATCAGCCCCAGCATTTT.

This chain connects TRBV25-1 to TRBJ2-7; D possibly corresponds to TRBD1 (7 bases). The CDR3 has 15 residues. With 1 base removed from V and 6 bases from J, the gap between germline ends came to 16 bases. The V gene's germline CDR1 is MGHDK and CDR2 SYGVNS. The CDR3 bases are TGTGCCAGCAGTGAATCCACAGGGGAGGTGAGCGAGCAGTACTTC. Protein: CASSESTGEVSEQYF.